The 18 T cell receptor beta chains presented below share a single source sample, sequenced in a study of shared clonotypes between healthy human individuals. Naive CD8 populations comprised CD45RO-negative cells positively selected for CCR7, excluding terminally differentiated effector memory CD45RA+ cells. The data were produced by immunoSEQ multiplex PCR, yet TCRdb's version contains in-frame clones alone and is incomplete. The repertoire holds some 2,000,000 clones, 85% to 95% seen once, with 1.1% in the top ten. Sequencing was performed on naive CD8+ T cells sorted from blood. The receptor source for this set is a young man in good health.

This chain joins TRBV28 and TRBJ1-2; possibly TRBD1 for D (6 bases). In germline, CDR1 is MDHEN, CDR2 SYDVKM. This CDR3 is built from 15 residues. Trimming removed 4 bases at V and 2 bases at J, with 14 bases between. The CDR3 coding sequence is TGTGCCAGCAGTTCGATGGACAGTCAAAACTATGGCTACACCTTC. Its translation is CASSSMDSQNYGYTF.

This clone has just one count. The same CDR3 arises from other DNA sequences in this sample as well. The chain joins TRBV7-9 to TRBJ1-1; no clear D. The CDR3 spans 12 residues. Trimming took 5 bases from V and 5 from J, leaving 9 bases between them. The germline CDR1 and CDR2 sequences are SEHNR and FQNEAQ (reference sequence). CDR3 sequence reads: CASSPAGTEAFF. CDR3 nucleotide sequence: TGTGCCAGCAGCCCCGCGGGGACTGAAGCTTTCTTT.

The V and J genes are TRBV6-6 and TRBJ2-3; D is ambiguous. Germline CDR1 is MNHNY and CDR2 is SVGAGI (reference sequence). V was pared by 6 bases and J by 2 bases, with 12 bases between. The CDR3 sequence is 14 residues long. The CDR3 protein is CASRSQRFTDTQYF. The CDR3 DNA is TGTGCCAGCAGGTCCCAACGATTCACAGATACGCAGTATTTT.

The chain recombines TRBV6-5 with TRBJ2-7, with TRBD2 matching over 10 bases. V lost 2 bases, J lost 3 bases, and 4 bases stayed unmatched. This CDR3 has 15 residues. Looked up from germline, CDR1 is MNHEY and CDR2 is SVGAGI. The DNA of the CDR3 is TGTGCCAGCAGTTACACTAGGACTAGCGGCTACGAGCAGTACTTC. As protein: CASSYTRTSGYEQYF.

The CDR3 region has the DNA TGCGCCAGCAGCCAAGATCATCGAGTGGCTACGAACACCGGGGAGCTGTTTTTT. Translating gives CASSQDHRVATNTGELFF. The V call is TRBV4-3, the J call TRBJ2-2; D not resolved. The V and J ends lost 0 bases and 0 bases respectively, with 14 bases between them. Germline V gene lookup returns CDR1 LGHNA and CDR2 YSLEER. The CDR3 covers 18 residues.

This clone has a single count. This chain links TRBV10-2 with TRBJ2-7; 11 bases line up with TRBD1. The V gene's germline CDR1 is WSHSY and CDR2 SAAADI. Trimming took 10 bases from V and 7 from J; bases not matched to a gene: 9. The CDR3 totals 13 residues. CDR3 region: CATTADRGQEQYF. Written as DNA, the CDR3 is TGCGCCACCACAGCGGACAGGGGGCAAGAGCAGTACTTC.

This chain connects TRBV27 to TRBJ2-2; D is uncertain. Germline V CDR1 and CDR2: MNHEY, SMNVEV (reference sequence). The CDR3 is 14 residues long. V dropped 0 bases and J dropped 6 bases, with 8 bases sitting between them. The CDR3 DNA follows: TGTGCCAGCAGTTTATCGTCGTCGGCCGGGGAGCTGTTTTTT. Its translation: CASSLSSSAGELFF.

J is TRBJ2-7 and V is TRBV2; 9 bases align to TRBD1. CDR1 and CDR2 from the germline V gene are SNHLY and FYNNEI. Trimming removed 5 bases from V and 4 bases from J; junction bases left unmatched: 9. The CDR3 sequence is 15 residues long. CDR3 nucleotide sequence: TGTGCCAGCAGTTGGGGGGACAGGGTTGCTTACGAGCAGTACTTC. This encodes CASSWGDRVAYEQYF.

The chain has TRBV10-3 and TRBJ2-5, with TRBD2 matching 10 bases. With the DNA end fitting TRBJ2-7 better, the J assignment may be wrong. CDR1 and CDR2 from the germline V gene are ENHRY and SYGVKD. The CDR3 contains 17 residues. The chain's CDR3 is CAISESSGGPSSYEQYF. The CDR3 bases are TGTGCCATCAGTGAATCTAGCGGGGGACCAAGCTCCTACGAGCAGTACTTC.

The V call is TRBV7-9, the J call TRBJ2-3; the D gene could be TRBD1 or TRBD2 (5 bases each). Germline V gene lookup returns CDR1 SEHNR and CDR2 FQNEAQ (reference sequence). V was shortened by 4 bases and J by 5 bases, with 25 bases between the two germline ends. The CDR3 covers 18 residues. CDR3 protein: CASSSLLPGRLMIDTQYF. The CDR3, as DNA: TGTGCCAGCAGCTCCCTACTTCCGGGACGGCTGATGATAGATACGCAGTATTTT. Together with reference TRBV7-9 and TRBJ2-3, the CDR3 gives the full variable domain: DTGVSQNPRHKITKRGQNVTFRCDPISEHNRLYWYRQTLGQGPEFLTYFQNEAQLEKSRLLSDRFSAERPKGSFSTLEIQRTEQGDSAMYLCASSSLLPGRLMIDTQYFGPGTRLTVL.

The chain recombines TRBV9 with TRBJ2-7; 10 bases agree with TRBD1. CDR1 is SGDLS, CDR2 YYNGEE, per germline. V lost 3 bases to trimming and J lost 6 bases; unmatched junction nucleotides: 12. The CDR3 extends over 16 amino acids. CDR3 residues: CASSDPAGTGETEQYF. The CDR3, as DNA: TGTGCCAGCAGCGATCCGGCCGGGACAGGGGAAACCGAGCAGTACTTC. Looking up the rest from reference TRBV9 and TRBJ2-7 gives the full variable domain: DSGVTQTPKHLITATGQRVTLRCSPRSGDLSVYWYQQSLDQGLQFLIQYYNGEERAKGNILERFSAQQFPDLHSELNLSSLELGDSALYFCASSDPAGTGETEQYFGPGTRLTVT.

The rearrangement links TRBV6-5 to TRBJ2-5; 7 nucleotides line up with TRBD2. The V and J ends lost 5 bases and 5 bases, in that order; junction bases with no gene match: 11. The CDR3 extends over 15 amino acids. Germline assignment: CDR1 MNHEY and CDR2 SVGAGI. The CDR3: CASSNLWGGTETQYF. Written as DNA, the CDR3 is TGTGCCAGCAGTAACCTATGGGGGGGTACGGAGACCCAGTACTTC.

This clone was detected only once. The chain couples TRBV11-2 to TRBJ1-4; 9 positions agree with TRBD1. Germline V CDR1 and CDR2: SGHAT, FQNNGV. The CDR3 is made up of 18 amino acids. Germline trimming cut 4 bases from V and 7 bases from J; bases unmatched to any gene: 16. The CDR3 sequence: CASSSYFTGGEVGEKLFF. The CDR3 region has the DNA TGTGCCAGCAGCTCCTATTTTACAGGGGGCGAAGTAGGTGAAAAACTGTTTTTT.

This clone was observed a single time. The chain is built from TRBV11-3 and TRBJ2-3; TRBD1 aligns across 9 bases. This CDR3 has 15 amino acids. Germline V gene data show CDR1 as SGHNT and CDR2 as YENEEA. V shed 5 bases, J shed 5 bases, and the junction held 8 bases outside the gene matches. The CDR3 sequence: CASSAGTGSIDTQYF. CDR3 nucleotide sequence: TGTGCCAGCAGCGCCGGGACAGGGTCTATAGATACGCAGTATTTT.

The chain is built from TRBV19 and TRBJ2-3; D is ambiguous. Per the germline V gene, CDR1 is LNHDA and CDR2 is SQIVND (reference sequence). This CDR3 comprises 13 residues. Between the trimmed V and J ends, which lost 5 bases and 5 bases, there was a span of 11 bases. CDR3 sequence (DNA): TGTGCCAGTAGTGCTTATAACGTAGATACGCAGTATTTT. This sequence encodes CASSAYNVDTQYF. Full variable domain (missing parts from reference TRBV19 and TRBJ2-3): DGGITQSPKYLFRKEGQNVTLSCEQNLNHDAMYWYRQDPGQGLRLIYYSQIVNDFQKGDIAEGYSVSREKKESFPLTVTSAQKNPTAFYLCASSAYNVDTQYFGPGTRLTVL.

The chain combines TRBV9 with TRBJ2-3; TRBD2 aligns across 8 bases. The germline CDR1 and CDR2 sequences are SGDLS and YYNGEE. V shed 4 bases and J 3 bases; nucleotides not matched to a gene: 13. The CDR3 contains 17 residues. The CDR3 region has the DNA TGTGCCAGCAGCACATCCGGGACTAGTTTGGTGACAGATACGCAGTATTTT. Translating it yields CASSTSGTSLVTDTQYF.

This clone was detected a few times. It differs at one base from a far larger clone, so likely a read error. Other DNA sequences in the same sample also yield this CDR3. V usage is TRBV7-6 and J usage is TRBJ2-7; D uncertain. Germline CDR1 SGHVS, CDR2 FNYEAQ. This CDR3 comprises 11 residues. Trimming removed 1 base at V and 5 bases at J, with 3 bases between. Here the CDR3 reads CASSLGDEQYF. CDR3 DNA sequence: TGTGCCAGCAGCTTAGGGGACGAGCAGTACTTC.

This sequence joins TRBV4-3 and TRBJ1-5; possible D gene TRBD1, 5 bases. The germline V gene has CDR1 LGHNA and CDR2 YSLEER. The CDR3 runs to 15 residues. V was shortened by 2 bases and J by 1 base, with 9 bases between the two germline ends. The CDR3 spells CASSQLWDSNQPQHF. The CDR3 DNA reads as TGCGCCAGCAGCCAATTATGGGACAGCAATCAGCCCCAGCATTTT.